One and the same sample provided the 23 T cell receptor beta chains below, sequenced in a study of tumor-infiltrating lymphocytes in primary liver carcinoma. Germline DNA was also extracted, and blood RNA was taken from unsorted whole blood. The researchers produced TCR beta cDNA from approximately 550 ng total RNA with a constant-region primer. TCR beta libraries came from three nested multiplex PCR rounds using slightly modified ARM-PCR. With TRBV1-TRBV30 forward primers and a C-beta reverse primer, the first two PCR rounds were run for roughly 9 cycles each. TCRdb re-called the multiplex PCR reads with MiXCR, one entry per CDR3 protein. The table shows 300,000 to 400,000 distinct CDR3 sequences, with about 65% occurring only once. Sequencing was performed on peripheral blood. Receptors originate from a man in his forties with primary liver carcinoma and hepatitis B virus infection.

This CDR3 is CASSEDRSYGYTF. Written as DNA, the CDR3 is TGTGCCAGCAGCGAGGACAGATCCTATGGCTACACCTTC. This rearrangement joins TRBV5-4 to TRBJ1-2, with D tentatively TRBD1 (6 bases). There are 13 residues in the CDR3. From germline, CDR1 is SGHNT and CDR2 YYREEE (reference sequence). The ends were cut back, 4 bases at V and 4 bases at J, with 11 bases in the middle. Full variable domain (missing parts from reference TRBV5-4 and TRBJ1-2): ETGVTQSPTHLIKTRGQQVTLRCSSQSGHNTVSWYQQALGQGPQFIFQYYREEENGRGNFPPRFSGLQFPNYSSELNVNALELDDSALYLCASSEDRSYGYTFGSGTRLTVV.

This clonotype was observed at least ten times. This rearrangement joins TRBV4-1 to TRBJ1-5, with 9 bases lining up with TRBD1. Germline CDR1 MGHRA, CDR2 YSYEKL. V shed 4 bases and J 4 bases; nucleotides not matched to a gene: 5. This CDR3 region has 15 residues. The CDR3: CASSRTGTGNQPQHF. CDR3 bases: TGCGCCAGCAGCCGGACCGGGACAGGGAATCAGCCCCAGCATTTT.

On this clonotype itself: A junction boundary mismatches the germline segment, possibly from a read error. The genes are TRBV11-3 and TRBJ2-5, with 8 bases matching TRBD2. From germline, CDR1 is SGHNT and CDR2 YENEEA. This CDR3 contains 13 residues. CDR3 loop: CASSPELAETRYF. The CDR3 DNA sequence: TGTGCCAGCAGCCCTGAACTAGCGGAGACCCGGTACTTC.

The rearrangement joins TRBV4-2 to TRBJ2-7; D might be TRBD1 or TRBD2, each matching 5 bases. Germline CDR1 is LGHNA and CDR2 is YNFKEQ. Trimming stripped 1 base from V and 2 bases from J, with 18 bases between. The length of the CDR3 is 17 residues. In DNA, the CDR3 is TGTGCCAGCAGCCAAGCCCAGAGGGACGGTAGAACCTACGAGCAGTACTTC. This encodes CASSQAQRDGRTYEQYF.

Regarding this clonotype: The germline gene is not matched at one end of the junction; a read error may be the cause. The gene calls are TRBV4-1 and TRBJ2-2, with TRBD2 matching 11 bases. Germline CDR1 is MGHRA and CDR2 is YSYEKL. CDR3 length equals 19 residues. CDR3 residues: CASSQSTPGLAVITWELFF. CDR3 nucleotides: TGCGCCAGCAGCCAATCAACTCCGGGACTAGCGGTGATCACCTGGGAGCTGTTTTTT.

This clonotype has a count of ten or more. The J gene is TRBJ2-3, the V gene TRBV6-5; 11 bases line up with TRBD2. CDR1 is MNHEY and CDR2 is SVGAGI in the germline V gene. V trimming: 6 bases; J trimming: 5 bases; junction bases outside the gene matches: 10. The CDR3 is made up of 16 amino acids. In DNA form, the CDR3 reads TGTGCCAGCAGGAAGTATCTAGCGGGAGGTTTAGATACGCAGTATTTT. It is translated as CASRKYLAGGLDTQYF.

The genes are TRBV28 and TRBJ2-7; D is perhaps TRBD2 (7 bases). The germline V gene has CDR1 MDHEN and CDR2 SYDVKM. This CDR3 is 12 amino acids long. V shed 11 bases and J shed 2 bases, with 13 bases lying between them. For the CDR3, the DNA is TGTGCCGCCTCCGGGGGGCCCTACGAGCAGTACTTC. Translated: CAASGGPYEQYF.

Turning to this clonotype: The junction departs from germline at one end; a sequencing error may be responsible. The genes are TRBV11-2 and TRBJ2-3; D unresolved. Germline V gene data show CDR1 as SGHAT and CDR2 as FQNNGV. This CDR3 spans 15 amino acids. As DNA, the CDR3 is TGTGCCAGCAGCTTGGTAGGTGGTAGCACAGATATGCAGTATTTT. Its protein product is CASSLVGGSTDMQYF.

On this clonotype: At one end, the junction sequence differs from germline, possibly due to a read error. This CDR3 reads CASSVFADTQYF. The CDR3, as DNA: TGTGCCAGCAGCGTGTTCGCGGATACGCAATATTTT. V is TRBV5-4 and J is TRBJ2-3; no firm D call. Per the germline V gene, CDR1 is SGHNT and CDR2 is YYREEE (reference sequence). The length of the CDR3 is 12 residues.

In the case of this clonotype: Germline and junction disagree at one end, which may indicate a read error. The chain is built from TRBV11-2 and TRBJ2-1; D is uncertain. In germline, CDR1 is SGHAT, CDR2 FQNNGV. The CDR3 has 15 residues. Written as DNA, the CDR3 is TGTGCCAGCAGCTTAGACCCAGTGGCGTACAGTGAGCAGTTCTTC. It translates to CASSLDPVAYSEQFF.

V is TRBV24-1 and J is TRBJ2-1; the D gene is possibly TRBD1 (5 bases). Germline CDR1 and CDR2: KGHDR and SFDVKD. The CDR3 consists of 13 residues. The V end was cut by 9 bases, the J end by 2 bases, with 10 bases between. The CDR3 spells CATQPTAYNEQFF. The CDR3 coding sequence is TGTGCCACCCAACCGACAGCCTACAATGAGCAGTTCTTC.

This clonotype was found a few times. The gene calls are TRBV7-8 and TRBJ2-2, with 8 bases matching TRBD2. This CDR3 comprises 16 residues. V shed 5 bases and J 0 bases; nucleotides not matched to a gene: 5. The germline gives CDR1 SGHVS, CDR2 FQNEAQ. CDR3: CASSQTGGANTGELFF. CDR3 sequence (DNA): TGTGCCAGCAGCCAGACCGGGGGGGCGAACACCGGGGAGCTGTTTTTT.

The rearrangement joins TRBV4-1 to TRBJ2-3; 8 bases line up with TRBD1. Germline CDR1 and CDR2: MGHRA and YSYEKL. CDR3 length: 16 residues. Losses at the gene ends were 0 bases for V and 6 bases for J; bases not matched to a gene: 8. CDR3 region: CASSQDRQGAQDTQYF. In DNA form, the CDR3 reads TGCGCCAGCAGCCAAGATCGGCAGGGGGCGCAGGATACGCAGTATTTT.

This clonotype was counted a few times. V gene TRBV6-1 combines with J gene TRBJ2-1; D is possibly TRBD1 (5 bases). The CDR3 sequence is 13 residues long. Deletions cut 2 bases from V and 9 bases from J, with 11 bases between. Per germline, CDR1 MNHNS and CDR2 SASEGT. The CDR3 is CASSEIGAGEQFF. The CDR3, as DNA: TGTGCCAGCAGTGAAATTGGGGCTGGTGAGCAGTTCTTC.

CDR3 sequence reads: CASSPQGVGETQYF. CDR3 bases: TGTGCCAGCAGCCCGCAGGGGGTGGGAGAGACCCAGTACTTC. The V and J genes are TRBV7-9 and TRBJ2-5, with TRBD1 matching 7 bases. J gave up 4 bases and V 5 bases, and 7 bases lay outside the gene matches. CDR3 length: 14 amino acids. Germline assignment: CDR1 SEHNR and CDR2 FQNEAQ (reference sequence).

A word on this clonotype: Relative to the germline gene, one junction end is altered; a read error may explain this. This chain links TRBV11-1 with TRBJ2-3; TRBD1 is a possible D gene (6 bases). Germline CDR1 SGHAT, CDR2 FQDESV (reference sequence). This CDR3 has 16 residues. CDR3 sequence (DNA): TGTGCCAGCAGCTTAGTTACGGGATCACGGACAGATGCGCAGTATTTT. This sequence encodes CASSLVTGSRTDAQYF.

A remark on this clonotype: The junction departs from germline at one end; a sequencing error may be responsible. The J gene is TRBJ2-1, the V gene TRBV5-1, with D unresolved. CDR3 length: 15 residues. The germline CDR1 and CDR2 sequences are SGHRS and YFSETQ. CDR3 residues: CASSLSDASYNEQFF. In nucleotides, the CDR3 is TGCGCCAGCAGCTTATCTGACGCCTCCTACAATGAGCAGTTCTTT.

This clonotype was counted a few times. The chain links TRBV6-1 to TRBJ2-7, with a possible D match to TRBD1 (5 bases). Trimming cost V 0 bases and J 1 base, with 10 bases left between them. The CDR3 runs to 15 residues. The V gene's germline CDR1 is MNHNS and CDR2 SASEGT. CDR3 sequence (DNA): TGTGCCAGCAGTGAAGCGGAAGGGGTATCCTACGAGCAGTACTTC. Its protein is CASSEAEGVSYEQYF.

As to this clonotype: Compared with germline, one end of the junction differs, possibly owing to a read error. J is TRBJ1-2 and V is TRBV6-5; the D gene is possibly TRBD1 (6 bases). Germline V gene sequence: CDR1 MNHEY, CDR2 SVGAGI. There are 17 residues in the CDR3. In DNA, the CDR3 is TGTGCCAGCTGTTTCCAAGCGACAGGAGGCAATAACTATTGCTACACCTTC. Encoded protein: CASCFQATGGNNYCYTF.

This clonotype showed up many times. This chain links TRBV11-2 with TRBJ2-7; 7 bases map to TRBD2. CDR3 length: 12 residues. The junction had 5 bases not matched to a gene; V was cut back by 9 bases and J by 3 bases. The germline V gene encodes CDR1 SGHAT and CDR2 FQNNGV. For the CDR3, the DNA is TGTGCCAGTACGGGGGGATACTACGAGCAGTACTTC. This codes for CASTGGYYEQYF.

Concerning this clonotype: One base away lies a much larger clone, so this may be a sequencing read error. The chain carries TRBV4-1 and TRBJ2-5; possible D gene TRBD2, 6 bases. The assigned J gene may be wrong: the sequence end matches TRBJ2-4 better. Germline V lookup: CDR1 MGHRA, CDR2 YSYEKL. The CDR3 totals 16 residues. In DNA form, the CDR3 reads TGCGCCAGCAGCCGAGAACTAGTGGGGGGCAAAAACATTCAGTACTTC. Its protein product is CASSRELVGGKNIQYF.

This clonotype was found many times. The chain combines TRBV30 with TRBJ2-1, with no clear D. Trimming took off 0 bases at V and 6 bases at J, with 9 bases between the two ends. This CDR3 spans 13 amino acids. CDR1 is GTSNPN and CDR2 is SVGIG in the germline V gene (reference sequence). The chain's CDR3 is CAWSVGSFNEQFF. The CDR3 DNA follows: TGTGCCTGGAGTGTAGGCAGTTTCAATGAGCAGTTCTTC. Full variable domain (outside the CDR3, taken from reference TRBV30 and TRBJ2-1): SQTIHQWPATLVQPVGSPLSLECTVEGTSNPNLYWYRQAAGRGLQLLFYSVGIGQISSEVPQNLSASRPQDRQFILSSKKLLLSDSGFYLCAWSVGSFNEQFFGPGTRLTVL.

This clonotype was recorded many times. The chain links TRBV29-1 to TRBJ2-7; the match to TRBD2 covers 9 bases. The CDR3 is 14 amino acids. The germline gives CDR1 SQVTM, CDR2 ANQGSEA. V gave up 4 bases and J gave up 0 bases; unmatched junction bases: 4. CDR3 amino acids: CSVARLAASYEQYF. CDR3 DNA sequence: TGCAGCGTTGCTAGACTAGCGGCCTCCTACGAGCAGTACTTC.